The clone carrying this T cell receptor beta chain was recorded a few times. Its cognate antigen is unknown. The sample comes from a study of beta chain features in type 1 diabetes. For the study at large: Examination of sorted cells across all samples involved around 100,000,000 cells.

Germline V CDR1 and CDR2: ENHRY, SYGVKD. This CDR3 has 17 amino acids. Trimming cost V 0 bases and J 4 bases; bases outside gene matches: 9. Reverse transcription of all isolated RNA meant that expressed TCRB transcripts were sequenced. Clones were read by immunoSEQ multiplex PCR, and TCRdb kept only the in-frame ones, dropping some. The sample has 350,000 to 400,000 clones, approximately 12% seen once. General observations from the study: Significant though moderate, a shortening of TCRB CDR3s appeared in all four CD4+ subsets of Type 1 diabetes patients.

This chain connects TRBV10-3 to TRBJ2-3, with 8 bases that match TRBD2. Sequenced material: naive CD4+ T cells from blood. This receptor was obtained from a woman between 18 and 29 years old with type 1 diabetes. The CDR3 DNA reads TGTGCCATCAGTGAGTCGATTCGGTCTAGCGGGTCAGATACGCAGTATTTT. It codes for CAISESIRSSGSDTQYF.